These T cell receptor beta chains were read from a single sample in a study of shared clonotypes between healthy human individuals. Clones were sequenced by immunoSEQ multiplex PCR, and TCRdb holds only the in-frame ones, with some missing. The sample has about 1.5 million clones; around 98% are singletons. The sample consisted of naive CD4+ T cells sorted from blood. The receptors were sampled from a man in his thirties or forties in good health. Each CDR3 is given with its conserved first and last residue. D genes are given only for firm matches. The size of a clone is reported for some rows only, either as once, few or many, or as a class for expanded clones.

cdr3_nt cdr3_aa d_call v_call clone_size j_call
TGTGCCAGCAGATTGAGGACAGGGACACACGAGCAGTACTTC CASRLRTGTHEQYF TRBD1 TRBV11-2 . TRBJ2-7
TGTGCCAGCAGTTACCTCGAGACCTACAATGAGCAGTTCTTC CASSYLETYNEQFF . TRBV6-6 . TRBJ2-1
TGTGCCAGCAATGACTTTGGAGGGGGGTCCTACGAGCAGTACTTC CASNDFGGGSYEQYF . TRBV7-9 . TRBJ2-7
TGTGCCAGCAGCCCACGACAGGGGACGATGAACACTGAAGCTTTCTTT CASSPRQGTMNTEAFF TRBD1 TRBV11-1 . TRBJ1-1
TGTGCCAGCTCACCACCTAGGCCTAGCGGGAAAAACGATCACGAGCAGTACTTC CASSPPRPSGKNDHEQYF TRBD2 TRBV18 . TRBJ2-7
TGTGCCAGCAGCCCCGTGGCAAGCAACACCGGGGAGCTGTTTTTT CASSPVASNTGELFF . TRBV7-9 . TRBJ2-2
TGTGCCAGCAGCAGAACAGGGCTCGAGACCCAGTACTTC CASSRTGLETQYF . TRBV7-3 . TRBJ2-5
TGTGCCAGCAGCGTAGATCTACTAGCCAATGAGCAGTTCTTC CASSVDLLANEQFF . TRBV9 . TRBJ2-1
TGTGCCAGCAGCGTAGCCGGACAGGGGAGAACTGAAGCTTTCTTT CASSVAGQGRTEAFF TRBD1 TRBV9 . TRBJ1-1
TGTGCCAGCAGCCCAGGTCGGGAGGGCCGGTCCTACGAGCAGTACTTC CASSPGREGRSYEQYF TRBD2 TRBV5-4 . TRBJ2-7
TGTGCCACCAGCAGAGATCTCGCGCGACAGTACGAGCAGTACTTC CATSRDLARQYEQYF . TRBV15 . TRBJ2-7
TGTGCCAGCAGCTTACCGGGACTAGACACCGGGGAGCTGTTTTTT CASSLPGLDTGELFF TRBD2 TRBV7-9 . TRBJ2-2
TGTGCCAGCAGCTTTGAGCTGAGGGAGACCCAGTACTTC CASSFELRETQYF . TRBV7-2 . TRBJ2-5
TGTGCCAGCAGTTTGACCGGGACAAATCCCGAGCAGTACTTC CASSLTGTNPEQYF . TRBV2 . TRBJ2-7
TGTGCCAGCACGGTTAGGGACAGGATGGCCTACGAGCAGTACTTC CASTVRDRMAYEQYF TRBD1 TRBV6-1 . TRBJ2-7
TGTGCCAGCAGCAAAGGACAGGATGAAGAGACCCAGTACTTC CASSKGQDEETQYF . TRBV21-1 . TRBJ2-5
TGTGCCAGCAGATTATCGGGACCGAGCTCCTACGAGCAGTACTTC CASRLSGPSSYEQYF . TRBV28 . TRBJ2-7
TGTGCCAGCAGCTTACATCTAGCGGGAGTAGTCAATGAGCAGTTCTTC CASSLHLAGVVNEQFF TRBD2 TRBV7-2 . TRBJ2-1
TGTGCCAGCAGCGTTGGGGGAGGGACTAGCCAAGAGACCCAGTACTTC CASSVGGGTSQETQYF TRBD2 TRBV9 . TRBJ2-5
TGTGCCAGCAGCTCGAGGTGGGGGGACTACAATGAGCAGTTCTTC CASSSRWGDYNEQFF . TRBV7-2 . TRBJ2-1
TGTGCCAGCAGTAGAACAGGGCTGGACTACGAGCAGTACTTC CASSRTGLDYEQYF . TRBV14 . TRBJ2-7
TGTGCCAGCAGTTCTCAGGGGCGGAACACTGAAGCTTTCTTT CASSSQGRNTEAFF . TRBV28 . TRBJ1-1
TGTGCCAGCAGCTTAAGGGGTTGGACGGAATCGATGAACACTGAAGCTTTCTTT CASSLRGWTESMNTEAFF . TRBV7-8 . TRBJ1-1
TGTGCCAGTAGTATAAGGTTTGCTAGCGGGACGGAGCGGGAGACCCAGTACTTC CASSIRFASGTERETQYF TRBD2 TRBV19 . TRBJ2-5
TGTGCCAGCTCATCTGGACAGGGCTTCACCCTCCACTTT CASSSGQGFTLHF TRBD1 TRBV18 . TRBJ1-6
TGTGCCAGCAGCACCCGGAGAGCCGGGGAGCTGTTTTTT CASSTRRAGELFF . TRBV27 . TRBJ2-2
TGTGCCACAGGACTAGCGGGAGGGACCGGGGAGCTGTTTTTT CATGLAGGTGELFF TRBD2 TRBV6-5 . TRBJ2-2
TGTGCCAGCAGTGTCCCCATGAACCAAGAGACCCAGTACTTC CASSVPMNQETQYF . TRBV2 . TRBJ2-5
TGTGCCAGCAGTTCGGGGGCGTACTTTAACACTGAAGCTTTCTTT CASSSGAYFNTEAFF . TRBV27 . TRBJ1-1
TGTGCCAGCAGCCAAGAAGTGCTAGCGGGAGTTGGTAACGAGCAGTACTTC CASSQEVLAGVGNEQYF TRBD2 TRBV14 . TRBJ2-7
TGTGCCAGCAGCGTAGCTAGTGGGCCCACTGAAGCTTTCTTT CASSVASGPTEAFF . TRBV9 once TRBJ1-1
TGTGCCAGTAGTATAGAGGCCCCCAGCGGGAGGGCCGGGGAGACCCAGTACTTC CASSIEAPSGRAGETQYF TRBD2 TRBV19 . TRBJ2-5
TGTGCCACCCGGAATGGGCTCTTCAGCGGTGAGCAGTTCTTC CATRNGLFSGEQFF . TRBV15 . TRBJ2-1
TGTGCCAGCAGTTTGCTGGCAACTAATGAAAAACTGTTTTTT CASSLLATNEKLFF . TRBV28 . TRBJ1-4
TGTGCCAGCAGTTTAATGCGGGGCCTGAACACTGAAGCTTTCTTT CASSLMRGLNTEAFF . TRBV28 . TRBJ1-1
TGTGCCAGCAGCGTAGGGTCAGATAGCTCCTACAATGAGCAGTTCTTC CASSVGSDSSYNEQFF . TRBV9 . TRBJ2-1
TGTGCCAGCACCACGATGGGTCCAGATACGCAGTATTTT CASTTMGPDTQYF . TRBV28 once TRBJ2-3
TGTGCCAGCCGCGGGACTCTCTCCCCAGATACGCAGTATTTT CASRGTLSPDTQYF . TRBV2 . TRBJ2-3
TGTGCCAGTAAGGGGTTCGAAAACACCGGGGAGCTGTTTTTT CASKGFENTGELFF . TRBV19 . TRBJ2-2
TGCGCCAGCAGCTTGGGCACCGAAGAGACCCAGTACTTC CASSLGTEETQYF . TRBV5-1 . TRBJ2-5
TGCGCCAGCAGCAGGGGGCTGGACACTGAAGCTTTCTTT CASSRGLDTEAFF TRBD1 TRBV5-1 . TRBJ1-1
TGTGCCAGCAGCTTCCGGCCGGGGGACAGGGGGAATCAGCCCCAGCATTTT CASSFRPGDRGNQPQHF TRBD1 TRBV7-9 . TRBJ1-5
TGTGCCAGCAGCTCTAGCGGGAGAGTCCCAGATACGCAGTATTTT CASSSSGRVPDTQYF TRBD2 TRBV28 . TRBJ2-3
TGTGCCAGCTCACCACGCCAGGGAGATGGCAATCAGCCCCAGCATTTT CASSPRQGDGNQPQHF . TRBV18 . TRBJ1-5
TGCGCCAGCAGCTTGGAATCGGGACAGGGATACGAGCAGTACTTC CASSLESGQGYEQYF TRBD1 TRBV5-1 . TRBJ2-7
TGTGCCAGCAGCTTATTAGCTGCCGGGGAGCTGTTTTTT CASSLLAAGELFF . TRBV11-1 once TRBJ2-2
TGTGCCAGCAGCTTATGGGACAGGTCCCTAGCGGCTGACACCTACGAGCAGTACTTC CASSLWDRSLAADTYEQYF . TRBV5-5 . TRBJ2-7
TGCGCCAGCAGCGGGGGCTCTGGGGCCAACGTCCTGACTTTC CASSGGSGANVLTF . TRBV5-1 . TRBJ2-6
TGTGCCATCAGTGAGTTGATGGCGGGAGGGCCGGTGGGCGCCTACGAGCAGTACTTC CAISELMAGGPVGAYEQYF TRBD2 TRBV10-3 once TRBJ2-7
TGTGCCACCAGCAGAGCTGTAGGCGGGACTTATGAGCAGTACTTC CATSRAVGGTYEQYF . TRBV15 . TRBJ2-7
TGCAGCGTCCACTCCGGGTCCCACGGGGCCAACGTCCTGACTTTC CSVHSGSHGANVLTF . TRBV29-1 . TRBJ2-6
TGCGCCAGCAGCTCCGAAGCACAGGGGGCGCTCAGGGGAGATACGCAGTATTTT CASSSEAQGALRGDTQYF TRBD1 TRBV5-1 . TRBJ2-3
TGTGCCAGCAGCTTGCGGCCTCCGACAGGCAAACTGTTTTTT CASSLRPPTGKLFF . TRBV5-6 . TRBJ1-4
TGTGCCAGCAGACCCATAGGATTGTTGGGGACTGAAGCTTTCTTT CASRPIGLLGTEAFF . TRBV27 . TRBJ1-1
TGCAGCGCCGGGGGGGCCGAGCAGTACTTC CSAGGAEQYF TRBD2 TRBV29-1 . TRBJ2-7